The 4 T cell receptor beta chains listed next were all sequenced from one sample in a study. TCRdb recomputed calls from the 5' RACE reads with MiXCR, one row per CDR3 protein. Of about 50,000 distinct CDR3 sequences listed, about 28% are singletons. The sequencing input was naive CD4+ T cells sorted from blood. Subset noted: naive CD4+ T cells, CD4+CD45RA+CD25-. All receptors derive from a female donor with breast cancer.

This clonotype was counted between two and nine times. V usage is TRBV29-1 and J usage is TRBJ2-1; perhaps TRBD2 as D (7 bases). V was clipped by 7 bases and J by 9 bases, with 19 bases between them. The germline CDR1 and CDR2 sequences are SQVTM and ANQGSEA. This CDR3 has 13 residues. The CDR3 sequence is CSARSGRGSEQFF. In DNA form, the CDR3 reads TGCAGCGCCCGTTCTGGGAGGGGGAGTGAGCAGTTCTTC.

This clonotype was observed a handful of times. The rearrangement joins TRBV9 to TRBJ2-5, with TRBD1 as a possible D gene (6 bases). The V and J ends lost 3 bases and 5 bases respectively, with 17 bases between them. CDR1 and CDR2 from the germline V gene are SGDLS and YYNGEE. This CDR3 contains 15 residues. CDR3: CASSAQGLGSETQYF. The CDR3 coding sequence is TGTGCCAGCAGCGCCCAGGGGTTGGGATCGGAGACCCAGTACTTC.

The CDR3 DNA reads TGTGCCAGCAGCCGCCCTAGTGGTCCCCAGCATTTT. Residues: CASSRPSGPQHF. The rearrangement uses TRBV3-1 and TRBJ1-5; D call uncertain. The germline V gene has CDR1 LGHDT and CDR2 YNNKEL (reference sequence). Trimming pared 4 bases from V and 10 bases from J, leaving 11 bases between. CDR3 length: 12 residues.

The chain is built from TRBV9 and TRBJ2-3; 9 nucleotides match TRBD2. The CDR3 is 16 residues long. Germline loops: CDR1 SGDLS, CDR2 YYNGEE. V shed 6 bases, J shed 6 bases, and the junction held 14 bases outside the gene matches. CDR3 bases: TGTGCCAGCACCAGGGGCCTAGCGGGGTGGGAGGATACGCAGTATTTT. Protein: CASTRGLAGWEDTQYF.